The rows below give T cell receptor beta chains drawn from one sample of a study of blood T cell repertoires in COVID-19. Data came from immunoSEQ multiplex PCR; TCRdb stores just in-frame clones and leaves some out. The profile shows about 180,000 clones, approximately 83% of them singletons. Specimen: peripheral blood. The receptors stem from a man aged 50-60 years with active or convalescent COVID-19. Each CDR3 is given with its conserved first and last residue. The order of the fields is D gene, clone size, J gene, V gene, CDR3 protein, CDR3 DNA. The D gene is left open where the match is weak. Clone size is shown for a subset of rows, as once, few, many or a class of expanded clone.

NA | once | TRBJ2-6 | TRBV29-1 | CSVEVGKQGGIGTSGANVLTF | TGCAGCGTTGAGGTCGGGAAACAGGGTGGTATTGGGACCTCTGGGGCCAACGTCCTGACTTTC
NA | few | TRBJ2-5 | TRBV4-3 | CASSRETGGAETQYF | TGCGCCAGCAGCCGGGAAACAGGGGGGGCGGAGACCCAGTACTTC
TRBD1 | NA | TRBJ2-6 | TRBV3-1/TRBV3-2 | CASSPIPGQGRSGANVLTF | TGTGCCAGCAGCCCGATTCCGGGACAGGGAAGATCTGGGGCCAACGTCCTGACTTTC
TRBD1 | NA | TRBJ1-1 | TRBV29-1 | CSAYRGPGTEAFF | TGCAGCGCATACAGGGGGCCGGGCACTGAAGCTTTCTTT
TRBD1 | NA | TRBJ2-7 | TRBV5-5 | CASSFATDRGAYEQYF | TGTGCCAGCAGCTTTGCCACGGACAGGGGAGCCTACGAGCAGTACTTC
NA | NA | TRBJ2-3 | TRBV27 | CASSSQGAHSTDTQYF | TGTGCCAGCAGTTCACAGGGCGCCCACAGCACAGATACGCAGTATTTT
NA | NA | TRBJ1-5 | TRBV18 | CASSAPPSNQPQHF | TGTGCCAGCTCGGCCCCTCCTAGCAATCAGCCCCAGCATTTT
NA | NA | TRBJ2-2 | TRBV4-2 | CASSLYGGESNTGELFF | TGTGCCAGCAGCCTATACGGTGGGGAGTCGAACACCGGGGAGCTGTTTTTT
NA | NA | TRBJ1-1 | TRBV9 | CASSVASAVNTEAFF | TGTGCCAGCAGCGTAGCTAGTGCGGTGAACACTGAAGCTTTCTTT
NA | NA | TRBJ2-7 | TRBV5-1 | CASSLGTSSYEQYF | TGCGCCAGCAGCTTGGGGACATCCTCCTACGAGCAGTACTTC
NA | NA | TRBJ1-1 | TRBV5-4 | CASMSMNTEAFF | TGTGCCAGCATGAGTATGAACACTGAAGCTTTCTTT
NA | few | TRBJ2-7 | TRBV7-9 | CASSGDTPGVSEAYEQYF | TGTGCCAGCTCAGGGGACACTCCCGGAGTATCAGAGGCCTACGAGCAGTACTTC
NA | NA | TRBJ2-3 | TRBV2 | CASSEALLATSTDTQYF | TGTGCCAGCAGTGAGGCCCTCCTAGCGACAAGCACAGATACGCAGTATTTT
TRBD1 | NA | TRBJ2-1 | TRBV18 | CASSPVQGAGSNEQFF | TGTGCCAGCTCACCGGTACAGGGGGCGGGTTCCAATGAGCAGTTCTTC
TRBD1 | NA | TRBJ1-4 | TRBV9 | CASSAQDRLYEKLFF | TGTGCCAGCAGCGCTCAGGACAGGCTTTATGAAAAACTGTTTTTT
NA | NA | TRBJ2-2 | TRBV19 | CASSMGTTMVGELFF | TGTGCCAGTAGCATGGGCACAACGATGGTCGGGGAGCTGTTTTTT
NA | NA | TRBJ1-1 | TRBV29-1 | CSVDQTVTEAFF | TGCAGCGTTGACCAGACAGTTACTGAAGCTTTCTTT
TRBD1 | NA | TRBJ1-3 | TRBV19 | CASSALTGSGNTIYF | TGTGCCAGTAGTGCCCTGACAGGGTCTGGAAACACCATATATTTT
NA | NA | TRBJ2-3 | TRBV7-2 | CASSHLTENTDTQYF | TGTGCCAGCAGTCATCTGACTGAAAACACAGATACGCAGTATTTT